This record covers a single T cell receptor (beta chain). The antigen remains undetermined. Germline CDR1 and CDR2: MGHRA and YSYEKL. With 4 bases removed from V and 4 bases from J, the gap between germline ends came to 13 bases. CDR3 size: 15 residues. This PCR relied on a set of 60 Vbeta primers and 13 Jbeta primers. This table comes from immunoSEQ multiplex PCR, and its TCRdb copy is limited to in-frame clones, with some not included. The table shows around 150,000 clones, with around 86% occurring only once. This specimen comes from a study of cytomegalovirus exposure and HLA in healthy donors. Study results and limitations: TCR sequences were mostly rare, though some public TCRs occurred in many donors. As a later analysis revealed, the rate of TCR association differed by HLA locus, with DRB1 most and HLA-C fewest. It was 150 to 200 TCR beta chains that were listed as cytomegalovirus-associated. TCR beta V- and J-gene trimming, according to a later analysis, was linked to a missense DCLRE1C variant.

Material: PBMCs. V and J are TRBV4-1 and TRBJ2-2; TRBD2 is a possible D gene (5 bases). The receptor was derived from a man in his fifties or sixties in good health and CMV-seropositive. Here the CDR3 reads CASSRIEGITGELFF. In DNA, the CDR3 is TGCGCCAGCAGCCGTATAGAGGGCATCACCGGGGAGCTGTTTTTT.